This TCR beta chain derives from a study of beta chain features in type 1 diabetes. The study's findings and limits: All four CD4+ subsets of Type 1 diabetes patients contained TCRB CDR3s that were moderately but significantly shorter.

Every isolated RNA sample was fully reverse transcribed, so sequencing captured expressed TCRB transcripts. Sequencing was performed with immunoSEQ multiplex PCR; in TCRdb, only in-frame clones are kept and a portion is missing. The table lists about 170,000 clones, about 7.8% of them singletons. V shed 5 bases, J shed 4 bases, and the junction held 2 bases outside the gene matches. The CDR3 has 13 amino acids. Looked up from germline, CDR1 is SEHNR and CDR2 is FQNEAQ (reference sequence). To note about this clone: Its antigen remains unknown.

This clonotype originated in a woman aged 40 to 49 with type 1 diabetes. The chain carries TRBV7-9 and TRBJ1-5, with TRBD1 matching 7 bases. Sequencing was carried out using central memory CD4+ T cells from blood. This CDR3 is CASSGQANQPQHF. Written as DNA, the CDR3 is TGTGCCAGCAGCGGACAGGCTAATCAGCCCCAGCATTTT.